This T cell receptor beta chain was sequenced in a study of lymphopenia after photon versus proton radiotherapy. Using immunoSEQ multiplex PCR, the repertoire was profiled, and TCRdb retains in-frame clones only, with some absent. Of more than 15,000 clones listed, about 93% are singletons. Trimming took off 0 bases at V and 3 bases at J, with 4 bases between the two ends. Germline V gene data show CDR1 as SGDLS and CDR2 as YYNGEE. The CDR3 totals 13 residues. The rearrangement uses TRBV9 and TRBJ1-5; D ambiguous. The material sequenced was peripheral blood, taken from a patient treated with photon-based radiotherapy. The TCR originated in a man aged 55 to 69 with pancreatic cancer. The chain's CDR3 is CASSVAPNQPQHF. In DNA form, the CDR3 reads TGTGCCAGCAGCGTAGCTCCCAATCAGCCCCAGCATTTT.